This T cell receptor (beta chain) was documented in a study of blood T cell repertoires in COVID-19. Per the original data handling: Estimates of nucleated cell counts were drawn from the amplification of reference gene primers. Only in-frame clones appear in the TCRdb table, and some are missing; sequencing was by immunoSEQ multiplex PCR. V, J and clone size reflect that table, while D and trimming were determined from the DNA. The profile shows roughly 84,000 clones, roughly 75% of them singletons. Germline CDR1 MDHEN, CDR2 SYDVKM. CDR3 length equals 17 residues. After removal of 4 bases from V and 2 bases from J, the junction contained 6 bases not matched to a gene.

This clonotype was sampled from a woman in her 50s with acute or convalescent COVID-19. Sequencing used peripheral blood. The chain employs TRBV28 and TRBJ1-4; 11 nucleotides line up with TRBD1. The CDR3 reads CASSSQDRGRTNEKLFF. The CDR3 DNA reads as TGTGCCAGCAGTTCCCAGGACAGGGGGCGTACTAATGAAAAACTGTTTTTT.